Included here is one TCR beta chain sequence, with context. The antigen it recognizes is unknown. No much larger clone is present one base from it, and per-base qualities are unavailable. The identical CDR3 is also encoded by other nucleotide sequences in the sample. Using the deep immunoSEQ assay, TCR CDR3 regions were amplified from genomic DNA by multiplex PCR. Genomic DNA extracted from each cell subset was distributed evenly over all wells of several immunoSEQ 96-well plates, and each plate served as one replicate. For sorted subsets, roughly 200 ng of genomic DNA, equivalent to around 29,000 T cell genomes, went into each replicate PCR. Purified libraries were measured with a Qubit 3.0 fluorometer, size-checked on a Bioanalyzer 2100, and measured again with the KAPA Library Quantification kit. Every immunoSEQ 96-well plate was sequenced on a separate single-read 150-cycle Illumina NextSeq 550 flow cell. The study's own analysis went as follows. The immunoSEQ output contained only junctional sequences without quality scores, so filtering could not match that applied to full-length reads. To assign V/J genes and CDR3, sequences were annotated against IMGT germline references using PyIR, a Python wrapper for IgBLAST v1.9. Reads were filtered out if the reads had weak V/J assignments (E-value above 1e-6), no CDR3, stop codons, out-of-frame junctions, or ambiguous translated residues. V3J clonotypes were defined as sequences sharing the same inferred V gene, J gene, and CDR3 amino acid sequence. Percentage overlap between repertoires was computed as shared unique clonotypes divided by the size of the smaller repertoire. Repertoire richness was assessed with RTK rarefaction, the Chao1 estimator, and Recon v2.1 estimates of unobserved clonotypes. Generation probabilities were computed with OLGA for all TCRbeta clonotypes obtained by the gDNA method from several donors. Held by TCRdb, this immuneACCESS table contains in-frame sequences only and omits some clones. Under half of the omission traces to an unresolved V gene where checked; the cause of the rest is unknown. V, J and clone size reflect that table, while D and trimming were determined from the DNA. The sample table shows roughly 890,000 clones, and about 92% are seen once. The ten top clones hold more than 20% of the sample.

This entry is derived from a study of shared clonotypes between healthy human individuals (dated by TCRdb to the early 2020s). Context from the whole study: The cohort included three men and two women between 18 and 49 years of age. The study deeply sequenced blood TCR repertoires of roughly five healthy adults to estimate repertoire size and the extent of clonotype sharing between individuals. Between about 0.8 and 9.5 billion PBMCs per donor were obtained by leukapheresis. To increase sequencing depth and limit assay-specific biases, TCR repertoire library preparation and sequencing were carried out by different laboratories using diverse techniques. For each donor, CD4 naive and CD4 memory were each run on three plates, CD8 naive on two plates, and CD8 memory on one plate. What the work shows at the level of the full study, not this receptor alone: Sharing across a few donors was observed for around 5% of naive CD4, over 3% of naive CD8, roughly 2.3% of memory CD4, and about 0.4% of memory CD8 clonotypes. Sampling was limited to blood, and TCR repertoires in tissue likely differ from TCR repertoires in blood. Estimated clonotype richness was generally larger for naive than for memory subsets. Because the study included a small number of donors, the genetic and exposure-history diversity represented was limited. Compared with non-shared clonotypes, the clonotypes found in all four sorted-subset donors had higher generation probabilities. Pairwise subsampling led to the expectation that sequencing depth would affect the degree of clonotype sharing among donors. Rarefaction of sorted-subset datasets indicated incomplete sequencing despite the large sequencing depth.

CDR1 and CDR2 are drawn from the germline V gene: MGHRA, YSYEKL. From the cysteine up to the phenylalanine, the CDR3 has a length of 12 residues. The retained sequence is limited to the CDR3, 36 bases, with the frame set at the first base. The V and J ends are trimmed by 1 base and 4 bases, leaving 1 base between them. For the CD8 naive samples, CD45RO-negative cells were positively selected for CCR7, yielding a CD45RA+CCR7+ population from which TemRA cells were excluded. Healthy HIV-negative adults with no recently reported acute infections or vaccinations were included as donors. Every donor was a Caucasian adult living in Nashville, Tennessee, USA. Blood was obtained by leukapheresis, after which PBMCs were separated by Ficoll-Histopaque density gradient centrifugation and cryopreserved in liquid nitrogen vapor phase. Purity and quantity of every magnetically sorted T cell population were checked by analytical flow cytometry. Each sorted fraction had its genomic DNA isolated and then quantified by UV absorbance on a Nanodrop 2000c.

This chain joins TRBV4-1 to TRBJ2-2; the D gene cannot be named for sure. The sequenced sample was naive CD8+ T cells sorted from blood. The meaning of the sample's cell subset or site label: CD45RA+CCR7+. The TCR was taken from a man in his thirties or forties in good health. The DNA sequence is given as TGCGCCAGCAGCCAAGGCACCGGGGAGCTGTTTTTT. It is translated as CASSQGTGELFF.